This T cell receptor beta chain was sequenced for a study (dated by TCRdb to about 2016). There are a few counts of this clonotype. No cognate antigen has been identified for it. Nothing much larger sits one base from this clone, and base qualities are not available. CDR1 LGHNA and CDR2 YSLEER were looked up in the germline V gene. The germline ends are 9 bases apart after V is trimmed by 0 bases and J by 0 bases. The CDR3 spans 16 residues, from the cysteine through the phenylalanine. The CDR3 DNA has 48 bases and is translated from base 1. The library was obtained by RT-PCR. This sample was sequenced with an Illumina MiSeq. The public reads were run again by TCRdb, first through fastp at Q25 and then through MiXCR, and only productive beta chains were kept. Rows matching on CDR3 protein sequence are summarized as one entry with the most common DNA and genes. Within this sample are more than 600,000 distinct CDR3 sequences, with 13% to 15% of them counted one time only. The ten largest clones represent 3.6% of the sample.

The chain joins TRBV4-3 to TRBJ1-3; the D segment cannot be called with confidence. The TCR originated in a female donor in good health, serving as a healthy control. Sequencing was performed on memory CD4+ T cells from blood. The nucleotide sequence reads as follows: TGCGCCAGCAGCCAAGACCCGTCTAGCTCTGGAAACACCATATATTTT. It encodes CASSQDPSSSGNTIYF.